The sequence of this T cell receptor (beta chain) was determined in a study of OX40 agonist ivuxolimab in advanced cancers. Turning to the overall study: The costimulatory receptor OX40 (CD134) was targeted by ivuxolimab, a fully human IgG2 agonistic monoclonal antibody. Intravenous ivuxolimab was administered to patients every 2 weeks at six dose levels: 0.01, 0.1, 0.3, 1.5, 3 and 10 mg/kg. Of the 50 to 55 patients in dose escalation, about 20 had hepatocellular carcinoma, about 15 had melanoma, 9 had renal cell carcinoma and 9 had head and neck cancer. A male proportion of around 81% and a mean age of approximately 58 years, ranging from roughly 23 to 90, were recorded for the dose-escalation cohort. Prior anti-PD-1, anti-PD-L1 or anti-CTLA-4 therapy was permitted, and 35% to 40% of dose-escalation patients had received checkpoint inhibitors. Partial responses were achieved by three dose-escalation patients, of whom one had hepatocellular carcinoma and two had cutaneous melanoma. The purpose of peripheral TCRbeta sequencing was to test whether ivuxolimab changed TCR sequence diversity and led to clonal T-cell expansion. The paper reports the monotherapy dose-escalation portion (N of about 50 patients) of the phase I ivuxolimab trial.

To sequence the TCRbeta CDR3 region, genomic DNA was isolated from the sorted cells. The immunoSEQ Assay was used to sequence the TCRbeta CDR3 regions. TCRdb obtained this table from immuneACCESS and retained in-frame rearrangements with V and J assigned. These tables miss some clones; where compared with another copy, unresolved V genes account for less than half of the shortfall, and the remainder is unexplained. This sample comprises fewer than 85,000 clones, around nine tenths of them detected only once. Together, the top ten hold 0.3% to 0.45% of the sample. The trial excluded patients who had a history of autoimmune disease or who were on systemic immunosuppression. Peripheral blood for TCR sequencing was collected from all dose cohorts at baseline, on cycle 4 day 1, and on cycle 7 day 1. The samples were taken from a phase I, first-in-human, multicenter, open-label dose-escalation trial of ivuxolimab. Adults with locally advanced or metastatic head and neck squamous cell, hepatocellular, melanoma or renal cell carcinoma were enrolled in the trial. Before TCR sequencing, CD4+ and CD8+ T cells were separately sorted from peripheral blood.

In the case of this clone: Its antigen target is currently unknown. Base qualities are not recorded, but no much larger clone differs from it by a single base.

Broad study findings and their caveats: Low levels of normalized T-cell clonal expansion were also seen in some patients who did not respond. In partial responders in the 0.1-3.0 mg/kg groups, normalized peripheral clonal expansion was found to be among the lowest, especially among CD8+ T cells. On average, CD8+ T cells showed more expanded clones than CD4+ T cells after ivuxolimab. Clonal expansion of both CD4+ and CD8+ blood T cells was observed from baseline to week 6 at doses 0.1 to 3.0 mg/kg. The antigen specificity of the peripheral T cells that underwent clonal expansion was not determined.

V lost 5 bases and J lost 3 bases; the stretch between them is 13 bases long. In the germline V gene, CDR1 corresponds to SGHTA and CDR2 to FQGNSA. Taken from cysteine to phenylalanine, the CDR3 has 15 residues. The kept DNA is CDR3 alone, 45 bases in frame from the first base. This clonotype originated in an adult with an advanced solid tumor such as melanoma, head and neck, liver or kidney cancer. The chain couples TRBV7-2 to TRBJ2-2; the D element might be TRBD1 or TRBD2, as each aligns at 6 bases. Sequenced here: CD4+ or CD8+ T cells sorted from blood, sampled in a trial of the OX40 agonist ivuxolimab. Here the CDR3 is given as CASSVFGGDTGELFF. The DNA is as follows: TGTGCCAGCAGCGTTTTCGGGGGCGACACCGGGGAGCTGTTTTTT. Full variable domain (CDR3 extended with the reference TRBV7-2 and TRBJ2-2 proteins): GAGVSQSPSNKVTEKGKDVELRCDPISGHTALYWYRQSLGQGLEFLIYFQGNSAPDKSGLPSDRFSAERTGGSVSTLTIQRTQQEDSAVYLCASSVFGGDTGELFFGEGSRLTVL.